The sequence of this TCR beta chain was determined in a study of cytomegalovirus exposure and HLA in healthy donors. Whole-study results and caveats: Both high specificity and high sensitivity reportedly marked the classifier's diagnosis of cytomegalovirus status. Within an earlier analysis, most TCR beta V segments proved productive either about 90% or about 30% of the time.

On this clone: The antigen remains unidentified.

Donors had nominal health at sampling but likely had unrecorded immune exposures. CDR3 length: 14 residues. CDR1 and CDR2 from the germline V gene are LNHDA and SQIVND (reference sequence). With V trimmed by 10 bases and J by 5 bases, 13 bases remained unmatched. 60 Vbeta and 13 Jbeta primers were used in PCR. Original analysis: Unique TCR beta chains numbered roughly 83 million in a later analysis, with roughly 9.9 million shared. Profiled with immunoSEQ multiplex PCR; TCRdb holds only in-frame clones, not every one. For V, J and clone size, that table is used; D and trimming come from the DNA. The sample has 150,000 to 200,000 clones.

This chain uses TRBV19 with TRBJ2-5; 7 positions match TRBD1. Sequenced material: PBMCs. This sequence was found in a woman in her fifties or sixties in good health and CMV-seronegative. Here the CDR3 DNA reads TGTGCCACTTCCGGGACAGCCCTCGGGGAGACCCAGTACTTC. Residues: CATSGTALGETQYF.